The rows below give T cell receptor beta chains drawn from one sample of a study of T cells in Graves' hyperthyroidism and ophthalmopathy. TCRdb fed the multiplex PCR reads into MiXCR, producing one record per CDR3 protein. This table has under 600,000 distinct CDR3 sequences, about 16% appearing once. The sequencing sample was made of blood. All receptors come from a woman between 40 and 50 years old with Graves' ophthalmopathy. The CDR3 runs from the conserved cysteine through the conserved F or W.

TRBV6-5	TRBJ2-1	CASSYGQGWVWEQFF
TRBV29-1	TRBJ2-7	CSVDGGDNYEQYF
TRBV10-2	TRBJ2-1	CASSEKRVDEQFF
TRBV30	TRBJ2-5	CAWGTRRFGETQYF
TRBV18	TRBJ1-1	CASSPARANTEAFF
TRBV7-2	TRBJ1-1	CASSLWQTTNTEAFF
TRBV30	TRBJ1-2	CAARIVDGYTF
TRBV14	TRBJ2-1	CASSRTSGGIGEQFF
TRBV28	TRBJ2-1	CASRHPGLAWDEQFF
TRBV12-5	TRBJ2-3	CASGLAIGTSTDTQYF
TRBV27	TRBJ2-4	CASSVGQTNIQYF
TRBV12-3/TRBV12-4	TRBJ2-3	CASSFPGTRNTQYF
TRBV19	TRBJ2-1	CASRKMGLAEHNEQFF
TRBV29-1	TRBJ1-5	CSVVDGVNQPQHF
TRBV7-2	TRBJ2-2	CASSLGSGLAGGMAGELFF
TRBV19	TRBJ2-6	CASSIAGTGGLGANVLTF
TRBV19	TRBJ1-2	CASSIEPGSYTF
TRBV7-3	TRBJ2-3	CASSLDRSTDTQYF
TRBV7-3	TRBJ2-7	CASSFGTGDHLEQYF
TRBV6-7	TRBJ2-1	CASSLFRVGDYCLYNEQFF
TRBV9	TRBJ2-5	CASSVGGQHSGETQYF
TRBV5-1	TRBJ2-2	CASSLATMAGELFF
TRBV3-1	TRBJ2-7	CASSQGWTDSSYEQYF
TRBV2	TRBJ2-5	CASSRILQGSKETQYF
TRBV20-1	TRBJ1-5	CSAIRGPLRSNQPQHF
TRBV2	TRBJ2-7	CASSEVGAYEQYF
TRBV10-2	TRBJ1-6	CASSADRGYNSPLHF
TRBV19	TRBJ1-5	CASSEHRDRVNQPQHF
TRBV28	TRBJ1-5	CASSYTDQPQHF
TRBV15	TRBJ2-2	CATSNRGLAGTINTGELFF
TRBV20-1	TRBJ2-1	CSATPGYNEQFF
TRBV6-2/TRBV6-3	TRBJ2-7	CASRLGQGSVEQYF
TRBV6-1	TRBJ1-2	CASSFNVGGDGYTF
TRBV20-1	TRBJ1-6	CSARDPDSPLHF
TRBV7-9	TRBJ1-2	CASSAGGGYTF
TRBV9	TRBJ1-1	CASRRVGENTEAFF
TRBV5-6	TRBJ2-5	CASSLEGERRETQYF
TRBV3-1	TRBJ2-7	CASSQDPPSYDYEQYF
TRBV3-1	TRBJ2-1	CASAEAGNSYNEQFF
TRBV12-3/TRBV12-4	TRBJ1-2	CASSSTVYGYTF
TRBV28	TRBJ1-2	CASGGWENYGYTF
TRBV9	TRBJ2-3	CASSSGLGGTDTQYF
TRBV5-8	TRBJ1-2	CASSPGQGGFGYTF
TRBV7-3	TRBJ2-5	CASSYAPGETQYF
TRBV28	TRBJ2-7	CASSPFTSTGEQYF